The 7 T cell receptor beta chains presented below share a single source sample, sequenced in a study of blood T cell repertoires in COVID-19. TCRdb keeps only in-frame clones here, not all; method: immunoSEQ multiplex PCR. This table has roughly 220,000 clones, 80% appearing once. The sequenced sample consisted of PBMCs or T cells enriched from blood (not recorded which). These receptors were taken from a man aged 25 to 40 with acute COVID-19.

This clone appeared once. The limits of the CDR3 on the DNA are not certain, so only TCRdb's listed CDR3 is given. The chain couples TRBV21-1 to TRBJ2-3; TRBD2, as called in the table, went unchecked against the DNA. TRBV21-1 is a pseudogene segment. The CDR3 sequence runs 17 residues, both termini included. CDR3 sequence: CASSSPWASGITDTQYF.

V usage is TRBV18 and J usage is TRBJ1-1; 9 nucleotides match TRBD1. Germline CDR1 KGHSH, CDR2 LQKENI. The CDR3 is made up of 16 amino acids. The V segment lost 0 bases and the J segment 5 bases; nucleotides outside the gene matches: 7. The CDR3 nucleotides are TGTGCCAGCTCACCACCCTACGGGACAGGGAGAACTGAAGCTTTCTTT. It encodes CASSPPYGTGRTEAFF.

The sample holds many counts of this clone. The V call is TRBV4-1, the J call TRBJ2-5, with 10 bases identical to TRBD2. The trim removed 6 bases at V and 2 bases at J, leaving 15 bases unmatched. The CDR3 spans 18 residues. Per the germline V gene, CDR1 is MGHRA and CDR2 is YSYEKL. The CDR3 DNA reads TGCGCCAGCAGTTCCCCGGGACTAGCGTTCCGTAATCAAGAGACCCAGTACTTC. Translation: CASSSPGLAFRNQETQYF.

The chain recombines TRBV28 with TRBJ2-3; D perhaps matches TRBD1 (6 bases). Germline V lookup: CDR1 MDHEN, CDR2 SYDVKM. The CDR3 covers 15 residues. Trimming took off 3 bases at V and 1 base at J, with 11 bases between the two ends. The CDR3 nucleotides are TGTGCCAGCAGTTTCTCTCCAGGGGGCACAGATACGCAGTATTTT. It encodes CASSFSPGGTDTQYF.

V gene TRBV28 combines with J gene TRBJ1-2; D is undetermined. Germline CDR1 is MDHEN and CDR2 is SYDVKM. The CDR3 covers 13 residues. Trimming cost V 8 bases and J 8 bases, with 18 bases left between them. CDR3 coding DNA: TGTGCCAGCTCCCGGCCGGGGAAAGGGGGCTACACCTTC. Translation gives CASSRPGKGGYTF.

The V gene is TRBV6-4, the J gene TRBJ1-1, with D possibly being TRBD1 (5 bases). Per germline, CDR1 MRHNA and CDR2 SNTAGT. V was clipped by 2 bases and J by 5 bases, with 12 bases between them. This CDR3 is built from 14 residues. The CDR3 sequence: CASSDKVGGTEAFF. The CDR3, as DNA: TGTGCCAGCAGTGACAAGGTGGGGGGGACTGAAGCTTTCTTT.

This clone has just one count. The chain has TRBV4-2 and TRBJ2-2, with D possibly being TRBD2 (7 bases). The ends were cut back, 0 bases at V and 7 bases at J, with 15 bases in the middle. From germline, CDR1 is LGHNA and CDR2 YNFKEQ. CDR3 size: 16 residues. Here the CDR3 reads CASSQESGGASGELFF. The CDR3 bases are TGTGCCAGCAGCCAAGAAAGTGGGGGGGCGAGCGGGGAGCTGTTTTTT.